This TCR beta chain emerged from a study of T cells in Graves' hyperthyroidism and ophthalmopathy. V lost 5 bases and J 5 bases, leaving 10 bases between the germline ends. Germline CDR1 SGHTA, CDR2 FQGTGA. The CDR3 contains 13 residues. In its sample, this clonotype was seen many times. RNA transcripts were the template for amplifying TCR beta CDR3 regions. Carried out on the TCR CDR3, a first-round RT-PCR used the HTBI primer set. TCRdb reanalysed the multiplex PCR reads using MiXCR and keeps one entry per CDR3 protein. The sample has roughly 260,000 distinct CDR3 sequences, about 14% seen once. Input material: blood. The receptor's source is a woman aged 40 to 50 with Graves' hyperthyroidism that later progressed to Graves' ophthalmopathy. The chain combines TRBV7-3 with TRBJ2-1; D gene unclear. CDR3 DNA: TGTGCCAGCAGCCTCACCCGAAACAATGAGCAGTTCTTC. Translating it yields CASSLTRNNEQFF.